This T cell receptor (beta chain) was recorded in a study of cytomegalovirus exposure and HLA in healthy donors. Germline V gene sequence: CDR1 SEHNR, CDR2 FQNEAQ (reference sequence). This CDR3 contains 17 residues. Trimming at V came to 5 bases and at J to 4 bases, leaving 10 bases not matched to a gene. This table comes from immunoSEQ multiplex PCR, and its TCRdb copy is limited to in-frame clones, with some not included. There are some 130,000 clones in the sample; about nine tenths occur only once, and 1.4% to 1.5% lies in the top ten. Source material: PBMCs. The chain recombines TRBV7-9 with TRBJ1-4, with 10 bases fitting TRBD1. This TCR derives from a man aged 30 to 39 in good health and CMV-seronegative. The CDR3 sequence is CASSLRTGGIDNEKLFF. The CDR3 DNA follows: TGTGCCAGCAGCCTTCGGACAGGGGGGATTGATAATGAAAAACTGTTTTTT.